This T cell receptor (beta chain) came from a study of Graves' ophthalmopathy and Graves' hyperthyroidism. As the starting material, 10 ml of fresh peripheral blood yielded the PBMCs. Amplification of TCR beta CDR3 regions used RNA transcripts. Second-round multiplex PCR came after a first-round RT-PCR that employed HTBI primers. TCRdb re-called the multiplex PCR reads with MiXCR, one entry per CDR3 protein. The sample includes about 400,000 distinct CDR3 sequences, around 16% of them seen just once. V lost 1 base, J lost 3 bases, and 10 bases lay in between. Germline V gives CDR1 MDHEN, CDR2 SYDVKM. The CDR3 is 14 amino acids.

The sequence was obtained from a woman aged 18 to 35 with Graves' ophthalmopathy. V is TRBV28 and J is TRBJ2-7, with no clear D. The sequencing sample was made of peripheral blood. The DNA of the CDR3 is TGTGCCAGCAGTTTATACGCCAAGAACTACGAGCAGTACTTC. Translation: CASSLYAKNYEQYF.